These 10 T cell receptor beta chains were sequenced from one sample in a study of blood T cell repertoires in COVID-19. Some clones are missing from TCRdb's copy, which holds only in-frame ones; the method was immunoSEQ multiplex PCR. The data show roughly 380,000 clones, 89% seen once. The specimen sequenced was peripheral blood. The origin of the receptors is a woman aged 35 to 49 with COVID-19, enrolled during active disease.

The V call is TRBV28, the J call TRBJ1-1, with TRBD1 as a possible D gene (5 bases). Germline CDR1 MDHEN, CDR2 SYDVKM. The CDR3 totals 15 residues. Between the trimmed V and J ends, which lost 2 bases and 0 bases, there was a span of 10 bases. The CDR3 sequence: CASSLTPGLNTEAFF. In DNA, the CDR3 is TGTGCCAGCAGTTTAACCCCAGGGTTGAACACTGAAGCTTTCTTT.

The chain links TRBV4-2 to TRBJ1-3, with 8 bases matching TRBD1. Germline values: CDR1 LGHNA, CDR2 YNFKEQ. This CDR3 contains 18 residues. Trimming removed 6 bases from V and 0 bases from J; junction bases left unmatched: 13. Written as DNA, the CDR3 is TGTGCCAGCAGTAGAGGACAGGGTGAGGGGACCTCTGGAAACACCATATATTTT. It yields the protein CASSRGQGEGTSGNTIYF.

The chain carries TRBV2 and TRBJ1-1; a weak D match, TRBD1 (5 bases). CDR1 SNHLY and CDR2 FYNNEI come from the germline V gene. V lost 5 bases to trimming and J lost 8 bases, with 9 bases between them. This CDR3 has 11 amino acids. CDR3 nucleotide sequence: TGTGCCAGCAGTTCCGACAGAGAAGCTTTCTTT. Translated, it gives CASSSDREAFF.

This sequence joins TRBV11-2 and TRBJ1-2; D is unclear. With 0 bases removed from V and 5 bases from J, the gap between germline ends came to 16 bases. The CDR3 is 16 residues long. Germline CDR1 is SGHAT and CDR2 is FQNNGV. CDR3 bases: TGTGCCAGCAGCTTAGATCTACCCCGCACAGAGTATGGCTACACCTTC. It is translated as CASSLDLPRTEYGYTF.

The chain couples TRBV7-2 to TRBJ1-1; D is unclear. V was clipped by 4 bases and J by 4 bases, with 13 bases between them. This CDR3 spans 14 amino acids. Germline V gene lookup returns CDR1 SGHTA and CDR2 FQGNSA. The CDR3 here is CASSSYGFATEAFF. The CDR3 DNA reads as TGTGCCAGCAGCTCTTACGGTTTCGCCACTGAAGCTTTCTTT.

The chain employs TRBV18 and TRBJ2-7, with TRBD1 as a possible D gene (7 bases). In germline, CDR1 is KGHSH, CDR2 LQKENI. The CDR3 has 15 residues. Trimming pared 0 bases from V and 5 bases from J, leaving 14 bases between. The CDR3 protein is CASSPPARGDHEQYF. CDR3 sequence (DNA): TGTGCCAGCTCACCACCGGCCAGGGGGGACCACGAGCAGTACTTC.

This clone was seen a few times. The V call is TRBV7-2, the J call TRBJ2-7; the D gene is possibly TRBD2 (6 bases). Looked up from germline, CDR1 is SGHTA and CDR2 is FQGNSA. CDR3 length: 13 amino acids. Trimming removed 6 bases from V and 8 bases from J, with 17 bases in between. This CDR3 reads CASRDGGTSKQYF. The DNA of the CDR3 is TGTGCCAGCAGGGACGGCGGGACCTCGAAGCAGTACTTC.

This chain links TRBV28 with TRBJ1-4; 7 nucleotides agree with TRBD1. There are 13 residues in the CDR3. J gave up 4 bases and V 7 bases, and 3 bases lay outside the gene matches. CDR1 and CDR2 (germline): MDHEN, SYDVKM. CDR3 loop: CASTGGGNEKLFF. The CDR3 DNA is TGTGCCAGCACAGGGGGAGGTAATGAAAAACTGTTTTTT.

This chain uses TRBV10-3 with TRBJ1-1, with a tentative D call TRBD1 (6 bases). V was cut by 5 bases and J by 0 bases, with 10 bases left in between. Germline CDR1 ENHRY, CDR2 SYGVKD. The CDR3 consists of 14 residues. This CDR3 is CAISRTEMNTEAFF. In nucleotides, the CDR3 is TGTGCCATCAGTCGGACAGAGATGAACACTGAAGCTTTCTTT.

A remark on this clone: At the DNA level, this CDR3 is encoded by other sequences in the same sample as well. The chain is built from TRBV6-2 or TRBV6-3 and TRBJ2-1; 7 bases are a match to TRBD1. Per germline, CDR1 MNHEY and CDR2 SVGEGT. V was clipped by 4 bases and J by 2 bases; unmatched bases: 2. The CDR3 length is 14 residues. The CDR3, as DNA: TGTGCCAGCAGTTCTCAGGGGGCCTACAATGAGCAGTTCTTC. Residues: CASSSQGAYNEQFF.